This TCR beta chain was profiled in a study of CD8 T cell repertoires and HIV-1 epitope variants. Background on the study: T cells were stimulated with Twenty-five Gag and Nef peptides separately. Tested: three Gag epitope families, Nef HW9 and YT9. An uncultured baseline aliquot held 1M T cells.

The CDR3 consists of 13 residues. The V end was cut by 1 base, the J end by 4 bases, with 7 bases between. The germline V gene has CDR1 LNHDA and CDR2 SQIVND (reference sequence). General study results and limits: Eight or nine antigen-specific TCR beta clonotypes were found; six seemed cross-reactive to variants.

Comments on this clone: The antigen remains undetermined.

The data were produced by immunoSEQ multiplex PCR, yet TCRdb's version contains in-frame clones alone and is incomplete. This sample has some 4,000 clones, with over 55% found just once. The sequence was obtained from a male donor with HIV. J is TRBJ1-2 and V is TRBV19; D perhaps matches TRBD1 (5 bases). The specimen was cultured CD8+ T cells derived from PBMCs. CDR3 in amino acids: CASSIGQLYGYTF. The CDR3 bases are TGTGCCAGTAGTATAGGACAGCTCTATGGCTACACCTTC.